The 19 T cell receptor beta chains below were found in one sample sequenced in a study of T cells in Graves' hyperthyroidism and ophthalmopathy. What was amplified from RNA transcripts were TCR beta CDR3 regions. Carried out on the TCR CDR3, a first-round RT-PCR used the HTBI primer set. Using its own MiXCR run on the multiplex PCR reads, TCRdb lists one record per CDR3 protein. The data show 250,000 to 350,000 distinct CDR3 sequences, approximately 23% seen once. Input material: blood. These receptors originate from a man aged 25-40 years with Graves' ophthalmopathy.

The V gene is TRBV6-2 or TRBV6-3, the J gene TRBJ2-7, with a tentative D call TRBD2 (6 bases). CDR3 length: 15 amino acids. Per the germline V gene, CDR1 is MNHEY and CDR2 is SVGEGT. V was shortened by 0 bases and J by 3 bases, with 12 bases between the two germline ends. The CDR3 DNA is TGTGCCAGCAGTTACTCGGGGACTCTTATCTACGAGCAGTACTTC. Translating it yields CASSYSGTLIYEQYF.

About this clonotype: At one end, the junction sequence differs from germline, possibly due to a read error. The chain has TRBV13 and TRBJ2-1; 9 bases match TRBD1. The length of the CDR3 is 17 residues. CDR1 and CDR2 (germline): PRHDT, FYEKMQ (reference sequence). The CDR3 is CASSTGGRASSHNEQFF. The CDR3 coding sequence is TGTGCCAGCAGCACAGGGGGCCGGGCCAGCTCCCACAATGAGCAGTTCTTC.

This chain joins TRBV28 and TRBJ1-4, with 7 bases identical to TRBD1. From germline, CDR1 is MDHEN and CDR2 SYDVKM. The CDR3 length is 15 residues. V lost 6 bases, J lost 8 bases, and 12 bases stayed unmatched. The CDR3 coding sequence is TGTGCCAGCAGCCGCCACAGGGGCGAGAGGGAAAAACTGTTTTTT. Encoded protein: CASSRHRGEREKLFF.

This clonotype has more than one count but fewer than ten. This sequence joins TRBV2 and TRBJ2-3, with a possible D match to TRBD2 (6 bases). Looked up from germline, CDR1 is SNHLY and CDR2 is FYNNEI. The CDR3 is 14 amino acids. The germline V and J ends were trimmed by 7 bases and 2 bases, with 13 bases remaining between them. CDR3: CASKEGGATDTQYF. The DNA of the CDR3 is TGTGCCAGCAAGGAAGGAGGGGCCACAGATACGCAGTATTTT.

This clonotype was picked up a small number of times. The CDR3 here is CSAGQVWTSASYNEQFF. The CDR3 coding sequence is TGCAGTGCTGGTCAAGTCTGGACTAGCGCTAGCTACAATGAGCAGTTCTTC. This sequence joins TRBV20-1 and TRBJ2-1; TRBD2 matches at 9 bases. Trimming took 5 bases from V and 3 from J; bases not matched to a gene: 14. CDR1 is DFQATT and CDR2 is SNEGSKA in the germline V gene (reference sequence). This CDR3 has 17 residues.

This clonotype came up a few times. The V and J genes are TRBV6-1 and TRBJ2-5; possible D gene TRBD1, 6 bases. V dropped 6 bases and J dropped 4 bases, with 15 bases sitting between them. This CDR3 is built from 14 residues. Germline V gene sequence: CDR1 MNHNS, CDR2 SASEGT. The CDR3 reads CASSATGPPETQYF. CDR3 DNA sequence: TGTGCCAGCAGCGCCACAGGGCCTCCAGAGACCCAGTACTTC.

In DNA, the CDR3 is TGTGCCAGCACCCGGACTAGCGGGTTTGGGAGAGGGTACGAGCAGTACTTC. Its translation is CASTRTSGFGRGYEQYF. The chain links TRBV7-9 to TRBJ2-7; 11 bases are shared with TRBD2. Germline lookup yields CDR1 SEHNR and CDR2 FQNEAQ (reference sequence). CDR3 length: 17 amino acids. With V trimmed by 7 bases and J by 4 bases, 15 bases remained unmatched. The full variable domain, rest sourced from reference TRBV7-9 and TRBJ2-7, is DTGVSQNPRHKITKRGQNVTFRCDPISEHNRLYWYRQTLGQGPEFLTYFQNEAQLEKSRLLSDRFSAERPKGSFSTLEIQRTEQGDSAMYLCASTRTSGFGRGYEQYFGPGTRLTVT.

This rearrangement joins TRBV24-1 to TRBJ2-3; D is ambiguous. From germline, CDR1 is KGHDR and CDR2 SFDVKD. V was pared by 4 bases and J by 4 bases, with 5 bases between. This CDR3 is 12 amino acids long. In DNA form, the CDR3 reads TGTGCCACCAGTGAAGGGTCAGATACGCAGTATTTT. This gives the protein CATSEGSDTQYF.

The chain is built from TRBV3-1 and TRBJ1-3; no clear D gene. This CDR3 contains 16 residues. V was trimmed by 0 bases and J by 5 bases, leaving 14 bases between them. The germline gives CDR1 LGHDT, CDR2 YNNKEL (reference sequence). The CDR3 is CASSQDYWDSRNTIYF. DNA of the CDR3: TGTGCCAGCAGCCAAGATTATTGGGATAGCAGAAACACCATATATTTT.

The sample holds many counts of this clonotype. The chain employs TRBV12-3 or TRBV12-4 and TRBJ2-1; no reliable D call. This CDR3 spans 10 amino acids. Between the trimmed V and J ends, which lost 2 bases and 9 bases, there was a span of 2 bases. The CDR3 region has the DNA TGTGCCAGCAGTTTAACTGAGCAGTTCTTC. It yields the protein CASSLTEQFF.

This sequence joins TRBV12-3 or TRBV12-4 and TRBJ2-3; D gene unclear. The CDR3 is 11 amino acids. The V end lost 10 bases, the J end lost 4 bases, and 9 bases lay between the germline ends. The CDR3 nucleotides are TGTGCCACCGGCCAAGCAGATACGCAGTATTTT. Its translation is CATGQADTQYF.

To note about this clonotype: At one end, the junction sequence differs from germline, possibly due to a read error. The genes are TRBV5-1 and TRBJ1-5, with D possibly being TRBD1 (5 bases). Germline CDR1 SGHRS, CDR2 YFSETQ. This CDR3 is 14 amino acids long. CDR3 sequence: CASSSYSGSQPQHF. The CDR3 DNA reads TGTGCCAGCAGCTCATACTCAGGGTCCCAGCCCCAGCATTTT.

The chain links TRBV18 to TRBJ2-5; 10 nucleotides agree with TRBD1. The V segment lost 3 bases and the J segment 5 bases; nucleotides outside the gene matches: 6. In germline, CDR1 is KGHSH, CDR2 LQKENI. This CDR3 is built from 15 residues. The CDR3: CASSPDRGIGETQYF. Here the CDR3 DNA reads TGTGCCAGCTCACCGGACAGGGGGATTGGTGAGACCCAGTACTTC. The full variable domain, completed using reference TRBV18 and TRBJ2-5, is NAGVMQNPRHLVRRRGQEARLRCSPMKGHSHVYWYRQLPEEGLKFMVYLQKENIIDESGMPKERFSAEFPKEGPSILRIQQVVRGDSAAYFCASSPDRGIGETQYFGPGTRLLVL.

This clonotype occurred a few times. This sequence joins TRBV7-2 and TRBJ2-7, with TRBD2 identical over 8 bases. The germline gives CDR1 SGHTA, CDR2 FQGNSA. V dropped 3 bases and J dropped 6; count of bases not matched to a gene: 4. The CDR3 spans 13 residues. The CDR3 loop reads CASSLVGGVEQYF. CDR3 DNA sequence: TGTGCCAGCAGCTTGGTCGGGGGGGTCGAGCAGTACTTC.

This clonotype turned up a few times. J is TRBJ1-6 and V is TRBV6-5; D gene ambiguous. CDR1 and CDR2 (germline): MNHEY, SVGAGI. CDR3 length: 16 residues. Trimming shortened V by 0 bases and J by 9 bases, and 15 bases separated the two germline ends. The CDR3 loop is CASSYSATVEGSPLHF. The CDR3 DNA reads as TGTGCCAGCAGTTACTCAGCCACGGTGGAAGGTTCACCCCTCCACTTT.

This chain joins TRBV28 and TRBJ2-5; 11 bases fit TRBD2. The CDR3 consists of 14 residues. Per the germline V gene, CDR1 is MDHEN and CDR2 is SYDVKM. V gave up 6 bases and J gave up 5 bases; unmatched junction bases: 5. CDR3 sequence reads: CASSYTSGSETQYF. CDR3 in DNA: TGTGCCAGCAGCTACACTAGCGGGAGTGAGACCCAGTACTTC.

This clonotype has only a few counts. This chain connects TRBV7-8 to TRBJ2-1; TRBD2 agrees at 8 bases. Germline CDR1 is SGHVS and CDR2 is FQNEAQ. J was trimmed by 3 bases and V by 2 bases; bases with no gene match: 3. The CDR3 totals 15 residues. The CDR3 DNA reads TGTGCCAGCAGCTTATCTAGCGGGCGCTACAATGAGCAGTTCTTC. It is translated as CASSLSSGRYNEQFF.

This clonotype has a count of ten or more. This chain uses TRBV6-1 with TRBJ1-5, with D perhaps TRBD1 (6 bases). Germline V gene data show CDR1 as MNHNS and CDR2 as SASEGT. The length of the CDR3 is 13 residues. Trimming shortened V by 7 bases and J by 7 bases, and 14 bases separated the two germline ends. The CDR3 DNA follows: TGTGCCAGCAACCAGAACAGGGAACAGCCCCAGCATTTT. Its protein is CASNQNREQPQHF.

V and J are TRBV7-9 and TRBJ1-1; 7 nucleotides align to TRBD1. Germline trimming cut 6 bases from V and 2 bases from J; bases unmatched to any gene: 12. The V gene's germline CDR1 is SEHNR and CDR2 FQNEAQ (reference sequence). CDR3 size: 16 residues. The DNA for the CDR3 is TGTGCCAGCAGGAACCAGGGACAGATCAGCAACACTGAAGCTTTCTTT. It encodes CASRNQGQISNTEAFF.